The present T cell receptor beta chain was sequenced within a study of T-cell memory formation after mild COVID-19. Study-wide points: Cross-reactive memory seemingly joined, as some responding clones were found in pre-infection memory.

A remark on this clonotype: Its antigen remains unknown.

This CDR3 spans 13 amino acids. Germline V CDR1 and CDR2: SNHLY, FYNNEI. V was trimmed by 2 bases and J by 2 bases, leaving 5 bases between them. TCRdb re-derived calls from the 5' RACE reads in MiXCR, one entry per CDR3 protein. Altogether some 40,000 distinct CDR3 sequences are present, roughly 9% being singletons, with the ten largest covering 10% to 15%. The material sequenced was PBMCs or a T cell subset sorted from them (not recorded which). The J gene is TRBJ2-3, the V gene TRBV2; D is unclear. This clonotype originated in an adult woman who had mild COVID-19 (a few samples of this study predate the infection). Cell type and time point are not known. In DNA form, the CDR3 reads TGTGCCAGCAGTGAAACGTTCACAGATACGCAGTATTTT. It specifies CASSETFTDTQYF.